These 8 T cell receptor beta chains share one sample of origin, sequenced in a study of STAT5B mutations in CD4+ large granular lymphocyte leukemia (dated by TCRdb to the early 2020s). The library was built by means of the immunoSEQ multiplex PCR assay. TCRdb stores this immuneACCESS table with in-frame sequences only. Part of the clones is absent; in the studies checked, under half of the shortfall reflects unresolved V genes, and no reason is known for the rest. This sample holds nearly 30,000 clones; roughly 84% were observed only once. The ten biggest clones cover 5.5% to 8% of the sample. What was sequenced was CD4+ T cells from blood buffy coats. Source of these receptors: a human donor in good health.

The chain uses TRBV19 and TRBJ1-2, with a weak D call TRBD1 (6 bases). Germline V gives CDR1 LNHDA, CDR2 SQIVND (reference sequence). There are 14 residues in the CDR3. Trimming shortened V by 1 base and J by 2 bases, and 8 bases separated the two germline ends. The CDR3 region has the DNA TGTGCCAGTAGTATAGGACAGGAAAACTATGGCTACACCTTC. Its protein product is CASSIGQENYGYTF.

This sequence joins TRBV4-3 and TRBJ2-7; D not resolved. Trimming removed 3 bases at V and 2 bases at J, with 5 bases between. This CDR3 is built from 12 residues. Germline loops: CDR1 LGHNA, CDR2 YSLEER. The CDR3 loop reads CASSHLTYEQYV. The CDR3 DNA follows: TGCGCCAGCAGCCACCTTACCTACGAGCAGTACGTC.

The chain has TRBV2 and TRBJ2-3; 9 bases are shared with TRBD1. V gave up 9 bases and J gave up 3 bases; unmatched junction bases: 4. CDR1 SNHLY and CDR2 FYNNEI come from the germline V gene. This CDR3 spans 13 amino acids. CDR3 sequence: CARPGQGTDTQYF. CDR3 nucleotides: TGTGCCAGGCCGGGACAGGGTACAGATACGCAGTATTTT.

The chain uses TRBV5-1 and TRBJ2-3, with 8 nucleotides matching TRBD2. The trim removed 5 bases at V and 2 bases at J, leaving 10 bases unmatched. Germline CDR1 and CDR2: SGHRS and YFSETQ. This CDR3 has 16 amino acids. The CDR3 loop is CASRRWQTSDTDTQYF. The DNA for the CDR3 is TGCGCCAGCAGGAGGTGGCAGACTAGCGACACAGATACGCAGTATTTT.

This clone was observed once. The chain employs TRBV11-2 and TRBJ2-1, with TRBD2 matching 8 bases. Trimming cost V 5 bases and J 7 bases; bases outside gene matches: 7. Per the germline V gene, CDR1 is SGHAT and CDR2 is FQNNGV. The CDR3 has 14 amino acids. CDR3 loop: CASSPQLAGNEQFF. CDR3 coding DNA: TGTGCCAGCAGCCCCCAATTAGCGGGGAATGAGCAGTTCTTC.

The rearrangement uses TRBV6-6 and TRBJ2-4, with TRBD2 matching over 10 bases. This CDR3 has 16 residues. The V gene end was trimmed by 6 bases and the J gene end by 8 bases; junction bases not matched to a gene: 13. Germline lookup yields CDR1 MNHNY and CDR2 SVGAGI (reference sequence). CDR3 in amino acids: CASRGERGGAKDIQYF. CDR3 nucleotides: TGTGCCAGCAGAGGGGAGCGGGGGGGAGCCAAGGACATTCAGTACTTC.

A few counts support this clone. This chain joins TRBV10-2 and TRBJ2-7; 8 bases fit TRBD1. Trimming cost V 8 bases and J 3 bases; bases outside gene matches: 6. Germline V gene data show CDR1 as WSHSY and CDR2 as SAAADI. CDR3 length: 13 amino acids. The CDR3 reads CASRQGISYEQYF. The CDR3, as DNA: TGCGCCAGCCGACAGGGGATTAGCTACGAGCAGTACTTC.

The gene calls are TRBV4-3 and TRBJ2-1; the match to TRBD2 covers 11 bases. After removal of 2 bases from V and 5 bases from J, the junction contained 5 bases not matched to a gene. CDR1 LGHNA and CDR2 YSLEER come from the germline V gene. The CDR3 has 16 residues. The CDR3 DNA sequence: TGCGCCAGCAGCCAATTCGGACTAGCGGGTAACAATGAGCAGTTCTTC. This sequence encodes CASSQFGLAGNNEQFF.